This TCR beta chain derives from a study of beta chain features in type 1 diabetes. General study findings and limits: A pattern of fewer insertions and more deletions at VDJ junctions was seen in type 1 diabetes patients. TCRB CDR3s were moderately but significantly shorter in Type 1 diabetes patients in all four CD4+ subsets.

V gave up 5 bases and J gave up 6 bases; unmatched junction bases: 9. This CDR3 comprises 14 residues. CDR1 and CDR2 from the germline V gene are SGHTA and FQGTGA. Details on this clone: Antigen: not known.

TCRB transcripts that were expressed got sequenced, as all of the isolated RNA had been reverse transcribed. Sequencing used immunoSEQ multiplex PCR; TCRdb keeps in-frame clones, though not all of them. Here the sample spans about 29,000 clones, roughly 50% being singletons. The source is a woman between 18 and 30 years old with type 1 diabetes. The J gene is TRBJ2-7, the V gene TRBV7-3; 8 bases match TRBD1. The sequenced sample was Tregs from blood. CDR3 residues: CASSSDRGQSEQYF. DNA for the CDR3: TGTGCCAGCAGCAGTGACAGGGGTCAGAGCGAGCAGTACTTC. Combining the CDR3 with reference TRBV7-3 and TRBJ2-7 gives the whole variable domain GAGVSQTPSNKVTEKGKYVELRCDPISGHTALYWYRQSLGQGPEFLIYFQGTGAADDSGLPNDRFFAVRPEGSVSTLKIQRTERGDSAVYLCASSSDRGQSEQYFGPGTRLTVT.